The 31 T cell receptor beta chains below come from one sample, sequenced in a study of T-cell reconstitution after alpha-beta-depleted transplantation in children. Unique molecular identifiers featured in how the TCRbeta library was prepared. MiXCR, run by TCRdb on the PCR reads, gives a single entry per CDR3 protein. The sample contains a few hundred thousand distinct CDR3 sequences, roughly a tenth of which appear only once. The source material was PBMCs from the stem cell graft donor, sampled from the stem cell graft. These receptors were collected from a human donor who donated a stem cell graft to a child with acute myeloid leukemia.

V and J are TRBV25-1 and TRBJ1-5, with a possible D match to TRBD1 (6 bases). The germline CDR1 and CDR2 sequences are MGHDK and SYGVNS. Trimming shortened V by 4 bases and J by 0 bases, and 22 bases separated the two germline ends. This CDR3 spans 19 amino acids. This CDR3 is CASSVFGQIGPNSNQPQHF. Written as DNA, the CDR3 is TGTGCCAGCAGTGTATTCGGACAGATTGGGCCAAATAGCAATCAGCCCCAGCATTTT.

This clonotype was counted a few times. V and J are TRBV12-3 or TRBV12-4 and TRBJ1-5, with D hard to call. With 6 bases removed from V and 4 bases from J, the gap between germline ends came to 10 bases. The CDR3 length is 13 residues. DNA of the CDR3: TGTGCCAGCAGCAATAGGGAGAATCAGCCCCAGCATTTT. It is translated as CASSNRENQPQHF.

This clonotype has just a few counts. This chain joins TRBV5-4 and TRBJ2-4, with 8 bases identical to TRBD2. This CDR3 is 15 amino acids long. The germline CDR1 and CDR2 sequences are SGHNT and YYREEE (reference sequence). V lost 4 bases and J lost 7; bases outside the gene matches: 10. DNA of the CDR3: TGTGCCAGCAGCCGAACCGGGACTAGTGGGAACATTCAGTACTTC. This codes for CASSRTGTSGNIQYF.

This clonotype was detected many times. The V gene is TRBV5-1, the J gene TRBJ2-3; D gene uncertain. Germline loops: CDR1 SGHRS, CDR2 YFSETQ. Trimming took off 0 bases at V and 0 bases at J, with 14 bases between the two ends. CDR3 size: 17 residues. Here the CDR3 reads CASSLVGSHLSTDTQYF. The CDR3 nucleotides read TGCGCCAGCAGCTTGGTTGGCTCCCACCTTAGCACAGATACGCAGTATTTT.

This clonotype occurred a few times. The chain carries TRBV2 and TRBJ2-2; TRBD2 might be the D (5 bases). The CDR3 loop spans 13 amino acids. CDR1 SNHLY and CDR2 FYNNEI come from the germline V gene. V dropped 6 bases and J dropped 7 bases, with 12 bases sitting between them. The CDR3 nucleotides are TGTGCCAGCAGCCGCGGGCGGGTCGGGGAGCTGTTTTTT. Protein product: CASSRGRVGELFF. Supplemented by reference TRBV2 and TRBJ2-2, the full variable domain reads EPEVTQTPSHQVTQMGQEVILRCVPISNHLYFYWYRQILGQKVEFLVSFYNNEISEKSEIFDDQFSVERPDGSNFTLKIRSTKLEDSAMYFCASSRGRVGELFFGEGSRLTVL.

This clonotype was counted only a few times. The rearrangement links TRBV6-1 to TRBJ2-1; TRBD2 matches 13 bases. V trimming: 6 bases; J trimming: 7 bases; junction bases outside the gene matches: 6. The CDR3 runs 15 residues. CDR1 and CDR2 (germline): MNHNS, SASEGT. CDR3 amino acids: CASSGTSGIENEQFF. The CDR3 nucleotides read TGTGCCAGCAGCGGGACTAGCGGGATTGAGAATGAGCAGTTCTTC.

The J gene is TRBJ1-2, the V gene TRBV20-1; 10 bases align to TRBD1. V shed 2 bases and J 4 bases; nucleotides not matched to a gene: 4. The CDR3 covers 14 residues. The V gene's germline CDR1 is DFQATT and CDR2 SNEGSKA (reference sequence). The CDR3 here is CSARSGTGAYGYTF. CDR3 coding DNA: TGCAGTGCTAGATCCGGGACAGGGGCCTATGGCTACACCTTC.

This clonotype was counted between two and nine times. The chain links TRBV29-1 to TRBJ2-1; TRBD2 aligns across 7 bases. This CDR3 has 13 amino acids. Germline V CDR1 and CDR2: SQVTM, ANQGSEA. Trimming removed 3 bases from V and 5 bases from J; junction bases left unmatched: 4. This chain's CDR3 is CSVDGRTDNEQFF. Here the CDR3 DNA reads TGCAGCGTTGACGGGAGGACCGACAATGAGCAGTTCTTC.

This clonotype came up many times. The V call is TRBV20-1, the J call TRBJ2-3; 10 nucleotides agree with TRBD2. Germline assignment: CDR1 DFQATT and CDR2 SNEGSKA (reference sequence). CDR3 size: 17 residues. V lost 6 bases and J lost 5; bases outside the gene matches: 17. The CDR3: CSAEAGLAGVGLDTQYF. CDR3 nucleotides: TGCAGTGCCGAAGCTGGCCTAGCGGGAGTAGGTTTAGATACGCAGTATTTT.

A few counts support this clonotype. The chain has TRBV9 and TRBJ2-7; TRBD2 matches 9 bases. CDR1 SGDLS and CDR2 YYNGEE come from the germline V gene. This CDR3 spans 16 amino acids. The V and J ends lost 0 bases and 1 base, in that order; junction bases with no gene match: 5. The CDR3 nucleotides read TGTGCCAGCAGCGTAGGGCCCCTAGCGGGGTCCTACGAGCAGTACTTC. Translation gives CASSVGPLAGSYEQYF. Looking up the rest from reference TRBV9 and TRBJ2-7 gives the full variable domain: DSGVTQTPKHLITATGQRVTLRCSPRSGDLSVYWYQQSLDQGLQFLIQYYNGEERAKGNILERFSAQQFPDLHSELNLSSLELGDSALYFCASSVGPLAGSYEQYFGPGTRLTVT.

The table lists this clonotype with a few counts. This sequence joins TRBV29-1 and TRBJ2-1, with 7 bases lining up with TRBD2. The germline gives CDR1 SQVTM, CDR2 ANQGSEA. Losses at the gene ends were 7 bases for V and 8 bases for J; bases not matched to a gene: 5. The CDR3 runs 11 residues. CDR3 sequence reads: CSGGLVHEQFF. The CDR3 DNA reads TGCAGCGGCGGACTAGTTCATGAGCAGTTCTTC.

The genes are TRBV29-1 and TRBJ1-2; 8 bases map to TRBD1. Germline loops: CDR1 SQVTM, CDR2 ANQGSEA. The ends lost 6 bases at V and 3 bases at J; junction bases unmatched: 6. The CDR3 runs to 13 residues. CDR3 sequence (DNA): TGCAGCGTCCGAACAGGGGGAGACTATGGCTACACCTTC. Protein product: CSVRTGGDYGYTF.

The V gene is TRBV15, the J gene TRBJ2-3, with 11 nucleotides matching TRBD2. CDR1 and CDR2 (germline): LNHNV, YYDKDF (reference sequence). CDR3 length: 16 residues. J was trimmed by 4 bases and V by 3 bases; bases with no gene match: 6. The chain's CDR3 is CATSSFSGGAPDTQYF. In nucleotides, the CDR3 is TGTGCCACCAGCAGCTTTAGCGGGGGGGCCCCAGATACGCAGTATTTT.

This clonotype was recorded at least ten times. The chain carries TRBV27 and TRBJ2-7; 9 positions agree with TRBD2. The CDR3 sequence is 16 residues long. J lost 4 bases, V lost 0 bases, and 7 bases had no gene match. CDR1 is MNHEY and CDR2 is SMNVEV in the germline V gene (reference sequence). CDR3 sequence: CASSLSSAAGGYEQYF. The CDR3 bases are TGTGCCAGCAGTTTATCGAGCGCAGCGGGGGGATACGAGCAGTACTTC.

This rearrangement joins TRBV29-1 to TRBJ1-1, with 8 bases aligning to TRBD1. The CDR3 covers 11 residues. Germline V gene data show CDR1 as SQVTM and CDR2 as ANQGSEA. J was trimmed by 6 bases and V by 8 bases; bases with no gene match: 5. The CDR3: CSSGGAAEAFF. Here the CDR3 DNA reads TGCAGCTCAGGGGGCGCGGCTGAAGCTTTCTTT.

The rearrangement links TRBV9 to TRBJ1-2; D is unresolved. The length of the CDR3 is 12 residues. Germline V lookup: CDR1 SGDLS, CDR2 YYNGEE. The chain's CDR3 is CTPQRWNYGYTF. In nucleotides, the CDR3 is TGTACCCCGCAGAGGTGGAACTATGGCTACACCTTC. The variable domain in full, with the rest retrieved from reference TRBV9 and TRBJ1-2, is DSGVTQTPKHLITATGQRVTLRCSPRSGDLSVYWYQQSLDQGLQFLIQYYNGEERAKGNILERFSAQQFPDLHSELNLSSLELGDSALYFCTPQRWNYGYTFGSGTRLTVV.

The rearrangement joins TRBV4-1 to TRBJ2-1; TRBD2 is a possible D gene (6 bases). CDR1 is MGHRA and CDR2 is YSYEKL in the germline V gene. The CDR3 is 19 amino acids. The V gene lost 0 bases and the J gene lost 0 bases, with 18 bases spanning the gap. Here the CDR3 DNA reads TGCGCCAGCAGCCAAGATACCCCCTTAGCGGATCCCTCCTACAATGAGCAGTTCTTC. Protein sequence: CASSQDTPLADPSYNEQFF.

Many counts were recorded for this clonotype. The chain uses TRBV7-2 and TRBJ1-5; TRBD1 matches 8 bases. The CDR3 sequence is 17 residues long. CDR1 is SGHTA, CDR2 FQGNSA, per germline. V shed 1 base and J 6 bases; nucleotides not matched to a gene: 11. CDR3 nucleotides: TGTGCCAGCAGCTTAGTCGGCAGCAGGGGGCTTGTTCAGCCCCAGCATTTT. Translating gives CASSLVGSRGLVQPQHF.

This clonotype was counted only a few times. The rearrangement links TRBV20-1 to TRBJ1-4; D gene uncertain. The V end was cut by 0 bases, the J end by 0 bases, with 8 bases between. Germline-derived CDR1 and CDR2 are DFQATT and SNEGSKA (reference sequence). The CDR3 is made up of 15 amino acids. The CDR3, as DNA: TGCAGTGCTAGAGATAGGAGGGCAACTAATGAAAAACTGTTTTTT. Protein sequence: CSARDRRATNEKLFF.

This clonotype occurred many times. This sequence joins TRBV10-3 and TRBJ1-2, with TRBD1 identical over 9 bases. Germline CDR1 and CDR2: ENHRY and SYGVKD. The CDR3 loop spans 13 amino acids. With 7 bases clipped from V and 8 bases from J, the junction kept 8 bases outside the gene matches. The CDR3 nucleotides read TGTGCCATCACCTTGGACAGGGGAGGCGGCTACACCTTC. It encodes CAITLDRGGGYTF.

This clonotype has just a few counts. This rearrangement joins TRBV18 to TRBJ2-5; no definite D call. V was cut by 2 bases and J by 1 base, with 11 bases left in between. Germline values: CDR1 KGHSH, CDR2 LQKENI. The CDR3 has 15 amino acids. Here the CDR3 reads CASSPTRGSQETQYF. CDR3 sequence (DNA): TGTGCCAGCTCACCAACCCGAGGCAGCCAAGAGACCCAGTACTTC.

This chain links TRBV5-1 with TRBJ1-6; D may be TRBD1 (6 bases). V was shortened by 4 bases and J by 7 bases, with 18 bases between the two germline ends. Germline CDR1 SGHRS, CDR2 YFSETQ. This CDR3 is 16 amino acids long. This CDR3 is CASSPGVQLANSPLHF. CDR3 DNA sequence: TGCGCCAGCAGCCCAGGGGTACAGCTTGCCAATTCACCCCTCCACTTT.

This rearrangement joins TRBV12-3 or TRBV12-4 to TRBJ2-4; possible D gene TRBD1, 6 bases. The CDR3 spans 15 residues. Deletions cut 6 bases from V and 8 bases from J, with 20 bases between. The CDR3 DNA is TGTGCCAGCAGACCCGAACAGGGCTTTAGCCACATTCAGTACTTC. Translated, it gives CASRPEQGFSHIQYF.

This clonotype was picked up a small number of times. CDR3 nucleotides: TGCAGTGCTAGAGAGCCCGGGGTTGGCAATCAGCCCCAGCATTTT. Residues: CSAREPGVGNQPQHF. The rearrangement joins TRBV20-1 to TRBJ1-5; unclear D gene. This CDR3 has 15 residues. V gave up 0 bases and J gave up 2 bases, with 11 bases separating them. Germline V CDR1 and CDR2: DFQATT, SNEGSKA (reference sequence).

This clonotype was observed a few times. The CDR3 protein is CASSQDRGLSYNEQFF. CDR3 nucleotide sequence: TGTGCCAGCAGCCAAGACAGGGGGCTATCCTACAATGAGCAGTTCTTC. The genes are TRBV5-6 and TRBJ2-1; 10 positions match TRBD1. This CDR3 is built from 16 residues. The germline V gene has CDR1 SGHDT and CDR2 YYEEEE. V lost 4 bases to trimming and J lost 1 base; unmatched junction nucleotides: 5.

This clonotype has just a few counts. One end of the junction varies from germline; a read error may be responsible. The J gene is TRBJ2-1, the V gene TRBV7-7; a possible D gene is TRBD2 (5 bases). CDR3 length equals 13 residues. Germline assignment: CDR1 SSHAT and CDR2 FNYEAQ (reference sequence). The CDR3 DNA reads as TGTGCTAGCAGCTTCGGGATTTACAATGAGCAGTTCTTC. It translates to CASSFGIYNEQFF.

This clonotype was counted only a few times. This chain links TRBV30 with TRBJ1-2, with D perhaps TRBD1 (6 bases). The germline gives CDR1 GTSNPN, CDR2 SVGIG (reference sequence). This CDR3 is built from 12 residues. The V and J ends lost 2 bases and 6 bases respectively, with 10 bases between them. The CDR3 loop reads CAWSRQGNGYTF. The CDR3 DNA follows: TGTGCCTGGAGTCGCCAGGGGAATGGCTACACCTTC.

This clonotype was observed a handful of times. The V and J genes are TRBV20-1 and TRBJ2-1, with 8 bases that match TRBD2. Germline CDR1 DFQATT, CDR2 SNEGSKA (reference sequence). V trimming: 0 bases; J trimming: 5 bases; junction bases outside the gene matches: 6. The CDR3 is made up of 15 amino acids. The CDR3 loop reads CSARDPGRADNEQFF. The CDR3 DNA sequence: TGCAGTGCTAGAGATCCCGGGAGGGCCGACAATGAGCAGTTCTTC.

This chain joins TRBV7-2 and TRBJ2-2; 7 bases are shared with TRBD1. Germline V gene data show CDR1 as SGHTA and CDR2 as FQGNSA. CDR3 length: 14 residues. The V and J ends lost 7 bases and 7 bases, in that order; junction bases with no gene match: 9. CDR3 sequence (DNA): TGTGCCAGCACCGAAAACAGGGGAATCGGGGAGCTGTTTTTT. This codes for CASTENRGIGELFF.

The chain couples TRBV6-5 to TRBJ2-2; D not resolved. There are 14 residues in the CDR3. The germline V and J ends were trimmed by 2 bases and 2 bases, with 6 bases remaining between them. Germline V gives CDR1 MNHEY, CDR2 SVGAGI. The CDR3 loop is CASSYRENTGELFF. The CDR3 DNA follows: TGTGCCAGCAGTTACAGGGAAAACACCGGGGAGCTGTTTTTT.

This clonotype was detected a few times. This sequence joins TRBV5-1 and TRBJ2-3, with TRBD1 as a possible D gene (5 bases). V lost 5 bases and J 1 base, leaving 14 bases between the germline ends. From germline, CDR1 is SGHRS and CDR2 YFSETQ. The CDR3 has 15 amino acids. CDR3 DNA: TGCGCCAGCAGGACAGACACCACACGCACAGATACGCAGTATTTT. Translated: CASRTDTTRTDTQYF.